The source of this TCR beta chain is a study of cytomegalovirus exposure and HLA in healthy donors. The study's findings and limits: Reports indicated that the classifier achieved high specificity and sensitivity in diagnosing cytomegalovirus status.

Using immunoSEQ multiplex PCR, the repertoire was profiled, and TCRdb retains in-frame clones only, with some absent. The sample has about 160,000 clones, 86% seen once; the top ten hold 2% to 2.5%. About this clone: No antigen is known for it.

Germline V gene sequence: CDR1 SQVTM, CDR2 ANQGSEA. The CDR3 is made up of 11 amino acids. Trimming took 4 bases from V and 5 from J, leaving 8 bases between them. The sequenced sample consisted of PBMCs. The source is a woman between 18 and 29 years old in good health and CMV-seronegative. This chain joins TRBV29-1 and TRBJ1-2, with D unresolved. The CDR3 nucleotides are TGCAGCGTTGGAGAGGCTTATGGCTACACCTTC. Translated: CSVGEAYGYTF.